The 30 T cell receptor beta chains below were found in one sample sequenced in a study of T cell responses to AZD1222 COVID-19 vaccine. Clones were sequenced by immunoSEQ multiplex PCR, and TCRdb holds only the in-frame ones, with some missing. The table lists about 150,000 clones, 75% to 95% of them singletons. This sample comprised peripheral blood, obtained on day 0 of AZD1222 vaccination. The source of these receptors is an adult in good health.

Only one count was recorded for this clone. The chain carries TRBV7-6 and TRBJ2-7; D might be TRBD1 (6 bases). The V gene lost 1 base and the J gene lost 6 bases, with 10 bases spanning the gap. In germline, CDR1 is SGHVS, CDR2 FNYEAQ. The length of the CDR3 is 13 residues. The CDR3 sequence is CASSLGQGREQYF. CDR3 in DNA: TGTGCCAGCAGCTTAGGGCAGGGGCGCGAGCAGTACTTC.

This chain joins TRBV27 and TRBJ2-2, with TRBD2 identical over 14 bases. Germline trimming cut 7 bases from V and 3 bases from J; bases unmatched to any gene: 7. The germline CDR1 and CDR2 sequences are MNHEY and SMNVEV (reference sequence). The CDR3 runs 17 residues. CDR3 amino acids: CASTGLAGAKHTGELFF. For the CDR3, the DNA is TGTGCCAGCACGGGACTAGCGGGAGCGAAGCACACCGGGGAGCTGTTTTTT.

This chain links TRBV5-1 with TRBJ1-1, with 8 positions matching TRBD1. The V gene end was trimmed by 0 bases and the J gene end by 3 bases; junction bases not matched to a gene: 7. CDR3 length: 16 amino acids. Germline assignment: CDR1 SGHRS and CDR2 YFSETQ. CDR3 region: CASSLVWTGKDTEAFF. CDR3 nucleotide sequence: TGCGCCAGCAGCTTGGTATGGACAGGGAAGGACACTGAAGCTTTCTTT.

The chain uses TRBV28 and TRBJ2-7, with TRBD1 matching over 8 bases. V lost 3 bases and J lost 4; bases outside the gene matches: 8. From germline, CDR1 is MDHEN and CDR2 SYDVKM. The length of the CDR3 is 15 residues. The chain's CDR3 is CASSFPPRGQYEQYF. CDR3 nucleotide sequence: TGTGCCAGCAGTTTCCCACCCAGGGGGCAATACGAGCAGTACTTC.

The chain has TRBV24-1 and TRBJ1-1, with D tentatively TRBD1 (5 bases). The germline V and J ends were trimmed by 4 bases and 10 bases, with 18 bases remaining between them. CDR3 size: 14 residues. Germline CDR1 KGHDR, CDR2 SFDVKD. Written as DNA, the CDR3 is TGTGCCACCAGTGACTATGGGACGGACGCTGCAGCTTTCTTT. Amino acids: CATSDYGTDAAAFF.

The chain has TRBV19 and TRBJ2-2, with TRBD2 matching 10 bases. From germline, CDR1 is LNHDA and CDR2 SQIVND (reference sequence). CDR3 length equals 13 residues. The V gene end was trimmed by 7 bases and the J gene end by 9 bases; junction bases not matched to a gene: 5. The CDR3 sequence: CASNPSGRWELFF. The CDR3 DNA follows: TGTGCCAGTAATCCTAGCGGGAGATGGGAGCTGTTTTTT.

This rearrangement joins TRBV27 to TRBJ2-7; D ambiguous. CDR3 length: 13 amino acids. Trimming shortened V by 5 bases and J by 1 base, and 9 bases separated the two germline ends. Looked up from germline, CDR1 is MNHEY and CDR2 is SMNVEV (reference sequence). In DNA form, the CDR3 reads TGTGCCAGCAGTCCCTTCTCGTCCTACGAGCAGTACTTC. The encoded protein is CASSPFSSYEQYF.

V is TRBV11-2 and J is TRBJ2-5, with TRBD2 matching over 9 bases. This CDR3 is built from 13 residues. After removal of 5 bases from V and 5 bases from J, the junction contained 3 bases not matched to a gene. Per the germline V gene, CDR1 is SGHAT and CDR2 is FQNNGV. CDR3 region: CASSLGLAETQYF. The DNA for the CDR3 is TGTGCCAGCAGCCTTGGACTAGCGGAGACCCAGTACTTC.

This clone occurred a few times. This chain joins TRBV4-1 and TRBJ2-7; weak D call: TRBD2 (7 bases). The V end lost 0 bases, the J end lost 5 bases, and 11 bases lay between the germline ends. Germline loops: CDR1 MGHRA, CDR2 YSYEKL. This CDR3 has 14 amino acids. The CDR3 spells CASSQDRGAHEQYF. The DNA for the CDR3 is TGCGCCAGCAGCCAAGATCGGGGGGCCCACGAGCAGTACTTC.

The chain combines TRBV15 with TRBJ2-7; D possibly corresponds to TRBD1 (5 bases). Germline-derived CDR1 and CDR2 are LNHNV and YYDKDF (reference sequence). The CDR3 runs 16 residues. Trimming stripped 1 base from V and 1 base from J, with 14 bases between. As DNA, the CDR3 is TGTGCCACCAGCAGAGGTATAGGGGCCCGTTCCTACGAGCAGTACTTC. This gives the protein CATSRGIGARSYEQYF.

About this clone: This same CDR3 is encoded by further DNA sequences in the sample. The rearrangement uses TRBV28 and TRBJ1-1; D is undetermined. The germline CDR1 and CDR2 sequences are MDHEN and SYDVKM. V was clipped by 2 bases and J by 0 bases, with 1 base between them. The CDR3 contains 12 residues. CDR3 coding DNA: TGTGCCAGCAGTTTAATGAACACTGAAGCTTTCTTT. As protein: CASSLMNTEAFF. Filled out from reference TRBV28 and TRBJ1-1, the complete variable domain reads DVKVTQSSRYLVKRTGEKVFLECVQDMDHENMFWYRQDPGLGLRLIYFSYDVKMKEKGDIPEGYSVSREKKERFSLILESASTNQTSMYLCASSLMNTEAFFGQGTRLTVV.

This clone was observed a few times. This chain links TRBV12-3 or TRBV12-4 with TRBJ1-2, with a possible D match to TRBD1 (5 bases). V was clipped by 1 base and J by 6 bases, with 9 bases between them. CDR3 length equals 13 residues. CDR3 residues: CASSLGRVDGYTF. CDR3 coding DNA: TGTGCCAGCAGTTTAGGCAGGGTTGATGGCTACACCTTC.

J is TRBJ2-7 and V is TRBV28; D is undetermined. The CDR3 has 12 residues. CDR1 is MDHEN, CDR2 SYDVKM, per germline. The V end lost 8 bases, the J end lost 3 bases, and 11 bases lay between the germline ends. CDR3 sequence reads: CASGSENYEQYF. CDR3 DNA: TGTGCCAGCGGTTCTGAAAACTACGAGCAGTACTTC. The full variable domain, its missing parts supplied by reference TRBV28 and TRBJ2-7, is DVKVTQSSRYLVKRTGEKVFLECVQDMDHENMFWYRQDPGLGLRLIYFSYDVKMKEKGDIPEGYSVSREKKERFSLILESASTNQTSMYLCASGSENYEQYFGPGTRLTVT.

V and J are TRBV4-3 and TRBJ2-3; 8 nucleotides agree with TRBD2. Germline V gene data show CDR1 as LGHNA and CDR2 as YSLEER. V dropped 1 base and J dropped 2; count of bases not matched to a gene: 8. The CDR3 is 17 amino acids. The CDR3 loop is CASSQARLARTTDTQYF. The CDR3 DNA reads as TGCGCCAGCAGCCAAGCCAGACTAGCGAGGACCACAGATACGCAGTATTTT.

The chain uses TRBV6-5 and TRBJ1-2; TRBD1 matches 7 bases. CDR1 is MNHEY, CDR2 SVGAGI, per germline. The trim removed 7 bases at V and 7 bases at J, leaving 6 bases unmatched. The CDR3 consists of 12 residues. CDR3 sequence reads: CASTNRGGGYTF. The CDR3 coding sequence is TGTGCCAGCACTAACAGGGGAGGTGGCTACACCTTC.

This clone was detected once. V gene TRBV9 combines with J gene TRBJ2-2; 11 bases are shared with TRBD2. CDR3 size: 17 residues. With 0 bases clipped from V and 4 bases from J, the junction kept 5 bases outside the gene matches. Germline lookup yields CDR1 SGDLS and CDR2 YYNGEE. The CDR3 region has the DNA TGTGCCAGCAGCGTAGGGGTAGCGGGAGGGATCACCGGGGAGCTGTTTTTT. It specifies CASSVGVAGGITGELFF.

V and J are TRBV6-5 and TRBJ2-2; D might be TRBD1 or TRBD2, each matching 5 bases. CDR3 length equals 16 residues. Germline-derived CDR1 and CDR2 are MNHEY and SVGAGI. V was pared by 0 bases and J by 0 bases, with 8 bases between. The CDR3 region is CASSYSGTANTGELFF. The CDR3 nucleotides are TGTGCCAGCAGTTACTCGGGGACGGCGAACACCGGGGAGCTGTTTTTT.

This rearrangement joins TRBV7-3 to TRBJ2-3; D possibly corresponds to TRBD2 (6 bases). This CDR3 contains 16 residues. Trimming removed 5 bases from V and 2 bases from J, with 17 bases in between. Germline CDR1 reads SGHTA; CDR2 reads FQGTGA. As DNA, the CDR3 is TGTGCCAGCAGCGCAATGGGGCGGGGCAACACAGATACGCAGTATTTT. Protein product: CASSAMGRGNTDTQYF.

The CDR3 DNA is TGTGCCAGCAGTTTACTGGGGACAGGGATCGGTGGCTATGGCTACACCTTC. Translated: CASSLLGTGIGGYGYTF. This chain connects TRBV28 to TRBJ1-2; 9 bases are a match to TRBD1. Trimming took 2 bases from V and 4 from J; bases not matched to a gene: 11. There are 17 residues in the CDR3. Looked up from germline, CDR1 is MDHEN and CDR2 is SYDVKM.

In DNA form, the CDR3 reads TGTGCCAGCAGTCCAGGGGTTCCGGGGACTGGCACAGATACGCAGTATTTT. Its translation is CASSPGVPGTGTDTQYF. J is TRBJ2-3 and V is TRBV27; D tentatively fits TRBD1 or TRBD2 (6 bases each). The V gene's germline CDR1 is MNHEY and CDR2 SMNVEV (reference sequence). The CDR3 contains 17 residues. Trimming took 5 bases from V and 1 from J, leaving 19 bases between them.

The genes are TRBV7-9 and TRBJ2-3; TRBD2 matches at 15 bases. The germline V gene has CDR1 SEHNR and CDR2 FQNEAQ (reference sequence). The CDR3 covers 17 residues. V lost 5 bases, J lost 5 bases, and 8 bases stayed unmatched. As DNA, the CDR3 is TGTGCCAGCAGCAGACAGGGACTAGCGGGAGGAAAAGATACGCAGTATTTT. This encodes CASSRQGLAGGKDTQYF.

The CDR3 spells CATSDSIDEQFF. CDR3 sequence (DNA): TGTGCCACCAGTGACAGCATAGATGAGCAGTTCTTC. The chain joins TRBV24-1 to TRBJ2-1; D ambiguous. The CDR3 has 12 amino acids. Germline values: CDR1 KGHDR, CDR2 SFDVKD. V shed 4 bases and J shed 8 bases, with 8 bases lying between them.

The V gene is TRBV18, the J gene TRBJ1-1; D gene ambiguous. Trimming shortened V by 3 bases and J by 1 base, and 12 bases separated the two germline ends. The germline gives CDR1 KGHSH, CDR2 LQKENI. The CDR3 covers 15 residues. The CDR3 protein is CASSPTTEKNTEAFF. CDR3 DNA: TGTGCCAGCTCACCCACCACAGAGAAGAACACTGAAGCTTTCTTT.

The gene calls are TRBV28 and TRBJ2-7, with no clear D. The V and J ends lost 5 bases and 4 bases respectively, with 9 bases between them. Germline assignment: CDR1 MDHEN and CDR2 SYDVKM. The CDR3 has 12 amino acids. The CDR3 DNA reads as TGTGCCAGCAGTGTAACAGAATACGAGCAGTACTTC. Protein product: CASSVTEYEQYF.

Only one count was recorded for this clone. V gene TRBV2 combines with J gene TRBJ2-1; D gene uncertain. This CDR3 comprises 14 residues. V gave up 5 bases and J gave up 0 bases, with 8 bases separating them. From germline, CDR1 is SNHLY and CDR2 FYNNEI. CDR3 bases: TGTGCCAGCAGTTTGCGGAGCTCCTACAATGAGCAGTTCTTC. It specifies CASSLRSSYNEQFF.

CDR3 in DNA: TGTGCCAGCAGCTTGGACAGGGTAAAGGAAAAACTGTTTTTT. It encodes CASSLDRVKEKLFF. The V call is TRBV7-2, the J call TRBJ1-4, with 8 bases identical to TRBD1. This CDR3 has 14 amino acids. J gave up 8 bases and V 3 bases, and 5 bases lay outside the gene matches. Germline-derived CDR1 and CDR2 are SGHTA and FQGNSA.

This clone came up a few times. V is TRBV10-3 and J is TRBJ1-2, with D hard to call. Germline-derived CDR1 and CDR2 are ENHRY and SYGVKD. The CDR3 contains 13 residues. V lost 2 bases to trimming and J lost 5 bases, with 9 bases between them. This CDR3 reads CAISEGRTYGYTF. CDR3 nucleotides: TGTGCCATCAGTGAGGGCAGGACTTATGGCTACACCTTC.

The CDR3 here is CASSHSGTGSGELFF. The CDR3 DNA reads as TGTGCCAGCAGCCACTCCGGGACAGGGTCCGGGGAGCTGTTTTTT. The J gene is TRBJ2-2, the V gene TRBV16, with 9 bases aligning to TRBD1. V lost 3 bases to trimming and J lost 6 bases; unmatched junction nucleotides: 5. Germline CDR1 KGHSY, CDR2 FQNENV. CDR3 length equals 15 residues.

CDR3 sequence (DNA): TGTGCCAGCAGCTTAGGCAGTTACAATGAGCAGTTCTTC. It encodes CASSLGSYNEQFF. This chain uses TRBV7-3 with TRBJ2-7; no clear D. The J call is in doubt because the DNA end fits TRBJ2-1 better. CDR3 length: 13 residues. Per the germline V gene, CDR1 is SGHTA and CDR2 is FQGTGA.

The chain has TRBV24-1 and TRBJ2-2; 16 bases fit TRBD2. The J segment lost 1 base and the V segment lost 2 bases, leaving 3 bases of the junction unmatched. This CDR3 has 19 residues. CDR1 and CDR2 (germline): KGHDR, SFDVKD. Here the CDR3 reads CATSDSGTSGRENTGELFF. CDR3 sequence (DNA): TGTGCCACCAGTGATTCCGGGACTAGCGGGAGGGAGAACACCGGGGAGCTGTTTTTT.